A selection of T cell receptor beta chains follows, all from one sample in a study of OX40 agonist ivuxolimab in advanced cancers. Sequencing was performed with immunoSEQ multiplex PCR; in TCRdb, only in-frame clones are kept and a portion is missing. The data show 75,000 to 90,000 clones, with roughly 80% seen just once and about 7% held by the top ten. This specimen consisted of CD4+ or CD8+ T cells sorted from blood, obtained in a trial of the OX40 agonist ivuxolimab. The receptors were gathered from an adult with an advanced solid tumor such as melanoma, head and neck, liver or kidney cancer. Each CDR3 is given with its conserved first and last residue. The D gene is left open where the match is weak. Clone size is not always given. Where it is, it says once, few, many or a class for expanded clones.

. TRBJ2-3 TRBV7-9 . CASSVTGTDTQYF TGTGCCAGCAGCGTCACAGGGACAGATACGCAGTATTTT
. TRBJ2-7 TRBV7-2 . CASSPWVEQYF TGTGCCAGCAGCCCCTGGGTGGAGCAGTACTTC
TRBD1 TRBJ1-1 TRBV2 . CASRGDRRSTEAFF TGTGCCAGCAGGGGGGACAGGAGGAGTACTGAAGCTTTCTTT
. TRBJ2-2 TRBV18 . CASSMGGYTGELFF TGTGCCAGCTCCATGGGGGGCTACACCGGGGAGCTGTTTTTT
. TRBJ2-1 TRBV30 . CAWSVQGNEQFF TGTGCCTGGAGTGTACAAGGGAATGAGCAGTTCTTC
TRBD1 TRBJ1-1 TRBV5-5 . CASSPDRVAFF TGTGCCAGCAGCCCTGACAGGGTAGCTTTCTTT
. TRBJ2-1 TRBV7-6 . CASSPGRGNEQFF TGTGCCAGCAGCCCCGGGAGAGGGAATGAGCAGTTCTTC
. TRBJ1-5 TRBV19 . CASSPTQNNQPQHF TGTGCCAGTAGTCCAACCCAAAACAATCAGCCCCAGCATTTT
. TRBJ1-1 TRBV7-9 . CASSSGTLEAFF TGTGCCAGCAGCTCCGGGACACTTGAAGCTTTCTTT
TRBD2 TRBJ2-7 TRBV11-2 . CASSLRGALSYEQYF TGTGCCAGCAGCCTGCGGGGGGCCCTCTCCTACGAGCAGTACTTC
TRBD2 TRBJ2-1 TRBV5-1 . CASSGGTSGSINEQFF TGCGCCAGCAGCGGCGGGACTAGCGGGAGTATAAATGAGCAGTTCTTC
. TRBJ2-7 TRBV7-9 . CASTVGGAPRGQYF TGTGCCAGCACAGTGGGCGGGGCCCCTCGAGGGCAGTACTTC
. TRBJ1-4 TRBV7-9 once CASSPLNGEKLFF TGTGCCAGCAGCCCCTTAAACGGGGAAAAACTGTTTTTT
TRBD1 TRBJ1-2 TRBV25-1 . CASSETTGLPYGYTF TGTGCCAGCAGTGAAACGACAGGGCTCCCCTATGGCTACACCTTC
TRBD1 TRBJ1-1 TRBV5-6 . CASSSRDRANTEAFF TGTGCCAGCAGCTCCCGGGACAGGGCGAACACTGAAGCTTTCTTT
. TRBJ2-5 TRBV6-1 . CASTLETQYF TGTGCCAGCACATTGGAGACCCAGTACTTC
. TRBJ2-3 TRBV9 . CASSLTTGSDTQYF TGTGCCAGCAGCCTAACGACAGGATCAGATACGCAGTATTTT
. TRBJ1-4 TRBV7-9 . CASSLGSGETEKLFF TGTGCCAGCAGCTTAGGGTCAGGGGAGACTGAAAAACTGTTTTTT
TRBD1 TRBJ1-2 TRBV19 . CASSNSGTVRSNYGYTF TGTGCCAGTAGTAATAGCGGGACAGTGCGATCTAACTATGGCTACACCTTC
TRBD1 TRBJ2-4 TRBV10-2 . CATLDRAEGQNIQYF TGCGCCACCTTGGACAGGGCCGAAGGACAAAACATTCAGTACTTC
. TRBJ1-1 TRBV20-1 . CSASGYTEAFF TGCAGTGCTAGTGGATACACTGAAGCTTTCTTT
TRBD1 TRBJ1-1 TRBV19 . CASSGQANTEAFF TGTGCCAGTAGCGGACAGGCGAACACTGAAGCTTTCTTT
. TRBJ2-7 TRBV29-1 . CSASQGVGYEQYF TGCAGCGCCAGCCAGGGCGTTGGGTACGAGCAGTACTTC
. TRBJ2-5 TRBV20-1 . CSAPGVETQYF TGCAGTGCCCCAGGAGTGGAGACCCAGTACTTC
. TRBJ2-1 TRBV6-1 . CASSEYAGVGGIYNEQFF TGTGCCAGCAGTGAATATGCTGGGGTGGGCGGAATTTACAATGAGCAGTTCTTC
. TRBJ2-5 TRBV27 . CASSSPLSGETQYF TGTGCCAGCAGTTCCCCTTTGAGCGGAGAGACCCAGTACTTC
. TRBJ2-7 TRBV27 few CASTQRWGNSYEQYF TGTGCCAGCACCCAACGGTGGGGGAATTCCTACGAGCAGTACTTC
. TRBJ1-1 TRBV23-1 . CASRPGRIVNTEAFF TGCGCCAGCAGGCCTGGCAGGATTGTGAACACTGAAGCTTTCTTT
TRBD2 TRBJ2-7 TRBV9 . CASSAGLAVSYEQYF TGTGCCAGCAGCGCGGGACTAGCGGTGTCCTACGAGCAGTACTTC
. TRBJ2-3 TRBV21-1 . CASSKMSEGEWDTQYF TGTGCCAGCAGCAAAATGTCAGAGGGGGAATGGGATACGCAGTATTTT
. TRBJ2-3 TRBV5-1 . CASGPFSTDTQYF TGCGCCAGCGGACCGTTTAGCACAGATACGCAGTATTTT
. TRBJ2-3 TRBV9 . CASSTSGKADTQYF TGTGCCAGCAGCACGAGCGGTAAAGCAGATACGCAGTATTTT
. TRBJ2-1 TRBV4-3 . CASSQDTWSSYNEQFF TGCGCCAGCAGCCAAGACACCTGGAGCTCCTACAATGAGCAGTTCTTC
. TRBJ2-1 TRBV5-1 once CASSSPPGTLSSYNEQFF TGCGCCAGCAGCTCTCCCCCGGGCACCCTTTCCTCCTACAATGAGCAGTTCTTC
. TRBJ1-2 TRBV6-5 . CASSYRQNYGYTF TGTGCCAGCAGTTATAGGCAGAACTATGGCTACACCTTC
. TRBJ1-6 TRBV6-5 . CASNRGTVLNSPLHF TGTGCCAGCAACCGCGGGACTGTACTTAATTCACCCCTCCACTTT
TRBD1 TRBJ1-2 TRBV6-1 . CASYAGTGINYGYTF TGTGCCAGCTATGCCGGGACAGGGATTAACTATGGCTACACCTTC
. TRBJ2-1 TRBV5-1 . CASSFTGELNEQFF TGCGCCAGCAGCTTCACGGGCGAGTTGAATGAGCAGTTCTTC
. TRBJ1-2 TRBV7-2 . CASSLARDYGYTF TGTGCCAGCAGCTTAGCTAGGGACTATGGCTACACCTTC
TRBD1 TRBJ1-2 TRBV7-2 . CASSPRQGAWVYGYTF TGTGCCAGCAGCCCACGACAGGGGGCGTGGGTCTATGGCTACACCTTC
. TRBJ1-1 TRBV5-6 . CASSFAGEWTEAFF TGTGCCAGCAGCTTTGCGGGTGAGTGGACTGAAGCTTTCTTT
. TRBJ2-5 TRBV18 . CASSPPNRGEETQYF TGTGCCAGCTCACCCCCCAATAGAGGGGAAGAGACCCAGTACTTC
. TRBJ1-2 TRBV6-5 . CASSYSNREGYGYTF TGTGCCAGCAGTTACTCGAACAGGGAGGGCTATGGCTACACCTTC
. TRBJ2-1 TRBV5-1 . CASSSSQDGDEQFF TGCGCCAGCAGCTCCTCACAGGACGGGGATGAGCAGTTCTTC
. TRBJ1-2 TRBV7-2 . CASSLQLYGYTF TGTGCCAGCAGCCTCCAGCTGTATGGCTACACCTTC
TRBD2 TRBJ2-2 TRBV7-6 . CASSFAGTSDTGELFF TGTGCCAGCAGCTTTGCCGGGACTAGCGATACCGGGGAGCTGTTTTTT
. TRBJ1-1 TRBV5-1 . CASSPDGVNTEAFF TGCGCCAGCAGCCCGGACGGAGTGAACACTGAAGCTTTCTTT
TRBD1 TRBJ2-5 TRBV6-5 . CASSYDRGGQETQYF TGTGCCAGCAGTTACGACAGGGGAGGACAAGAGACCCAGTACTTC
. TRBJ1-2 TRBV11-2 . CASSATKGSIYLYGGYTF TGTGCCAGCAGCGCCACCAAGGGATCCATCTATCTATATGGTGGCTACACCTTC
. TRBJ1-4 TRBV6-5 . CASSPRITNEKLFF TGTGCCAGCAGCCCAAGGATCACTAATGAAAAACTGTTTTTT
. TRBJ2-6 TRBV2 . CASTPRTEFSVLTF TGTGCCAGCACCCCTCGGACAGAATTCAGCGTCCTGACTTTC
. TRBJ1-4 TRBV19 . CASKGRVEEKLFF TGTGCCAGTAAGGGCAGGGTGGAGGAAAAACTGTTTTTT
TRBD2 TRBJ2-1 TRBV6-4 few CASSDYIPSGFDEQFF TGTGCCAGCAGTGACTACATTCCTAGCGGGTTTGATGAGCAGTTCTTC
TRBD1 TRBJ2-1 TRBV7-3 . CASSLTPPGQGVNEQFF TGTGCCAGCAGCTTAACCCCTCCGGGACAGGGGGTCAATGAGCAGTTCTTC
. TRBJ2-4 TRBV5-4 . CASSDPGRENIQYF TGTGCCAGCAGCGACCCGGGCAGGGAAAACATTCAGTACTTC
. TRBJ1-5 TRBV10-3 . CAISRSSNQPQHF TGTGCCATCAGTCGGAGTAGCAATCAGCCCCAGCATTTT
TRBD1 TRBJ1-1 TRBV7-2 . CASSFRGRSTEAFF TGTGCCAGCAGCTTCAGGGGGAGAAGTACTGAAGCTTTCTTT